This entry lists 20 T cell receptor beta chains sequenced from one sample in a study of T cells expressing NK-cell markers. TCRdb derives one entry per CDR3 protein from the 5' RACE reads, leaving out DNA. Recorded for this sample: 300,000 to 450,000 distinct CDR3 sequences. The sample was blood T cells: a sorted CD56 or NKG2C T cell subset, CD4+ or CD8+ T cells, or bulk PBMC T cells (not recorded which). Receptors originate from a man between 18 and 69 years old in good health.

The chain combines TRBV5-1 with TRBJ2-3; lacking DNA, the TRBD2 call made by TCRdb goes unchecked. The CDR3 is made up of 15 amino acids. Per germline, CDR1 SGHRS and CDR2 YFSETQ. CDR3 amino acids: CASRSTSGGSDTQYF.

The chain joins TRBV28 to TRBJ2-1; TCRdb reports TRBD1, a call that lacks DNA to check it against. Germline CDR1 MDHEN, CDR2 SYDVKM. The CDR3 covers 16 residues. The CDR3 spells CASSRGTGNSYNEQFF.

V is TRBV7-3 and J is TRBJ2-2. CDR3 size: 15 residues. CDR1 and CDR2 from the germline V gene are SGHTA and FQGTGA. CDR3 sequence: CASSPQTTNTGELFF. Full variable domain (rest looked up from reference TRBV7-3 and TRBJ2-2): GAGVSQTPSNKVTEKGKYVELRCDPISGHTALYWYRQSLGQGPEFLIYFQGTGAADDSGLPNDRFFAVRPEGSVSTLKIQRTERGDSAVYLCASSPQTTNTGELFFGEGSRLTVL.

This chain links TRBV6-6 with TRBJ1-6; TCRdb gives TRBD1 as the D gene, but with no DNA this cannot be confirmed. The CDR3 consists of 13 residues. Looked up from germline, CDR1 is MNHNY and CDR2 is SVGAGI (reference sequence). The CDR3: CASSYQGASPLHF.

The chain links TRBV12-3 or TRBV12-4 to TRBJ1-2; as DNA is missing, the TRBD1 call by TCRdb cannot be tested. This CDR3 spans 13 amino acids. CDR3: CASRYRAGYGYTF.

The chain joins TRBV3-1 to TRBJ2-7. The CDR3 spans 13 residues. Germline assignment: CDR1 LGHDT and CDR2 YNNKEL (reference sequence). Here the CDR3 reads CASGDWSSYEQYF.

The chain has TRBV29-1 and TRBJ2-2; the TCRdb D gene call, TRBD2, has no DNA to confirm it. There are 14 residues in the CDR3. The germline gives CDR1 SQVTM, CDR2 ANQGSEA. CDR3 loop: CSVDRAGGTGELFF.

The chain couples TRBV23-1 to TRBJ2-7. TRBV23-1 is recorded as an ORF, its role being uncertain. The CDR3 has 16 residues. The CDR3 sequence is CASSQYHFHCHCEQYF.

The genes are TRBV18 and TRBJ2-3. This CDR3 has 14 residues. Germline lookup yields CDR1 KGHSH and CDR2 LQKENI. This CDR3 is CASQSVVNTDTQYF. Filled out from reference TRBV18 and TRBJ2-3, the complete variable domain reads NAGVMQNPRHLVRRRGQEARLRCSPMKGHSHVYWYRQLPEEGLKFMVYLQKENIIDESGMPKERFSAEFPKEGPSILRIQQVVRGDSAAYFCASQSVVNTDTQYFGPGTRLTVL.

The chain carries TRBV12-5 and TRBJ2-3; TCRdb's D call, TRBD2, is unchecked because there is no DNA. CDR1 and CDR2 (germline): LGHNT, FRNRAP. This CDR3 is built from 21 residues. CDR3 protein: CASGLVPKKDGPGLVGDTQYF.

The rearrangement uses TRBV12-3 or TRBV12-4 and TRBJ2-7; the D gene TCRdb calls, TRBD1, cannot be checked with no DNA. The CDR3 extends over 12 amino acids. The CDR3 region is CARLCAGDEQYF.

The chain recombines TRBV12-3 or TRBV12-4 with TRBJ2-7; TCRdb designates TRBD2, a call that cannot be tested without DNA. The CDR3 is 12 amino acids. CDR3 protein: CASSLAGPSWYF.

This sequence joins TRBV28 and TRBJ2-7; absent DNA, TCRdb's TRBD1 call cannot be checked. The CDR3 loop spans 15 amino acids. Germline assignment: CDR1 MDHEN and CDR2 SYDVKM. The CDR3 sequence: CASSSSGTGRHEQYF.

J is TRBJ2-5 and V is TRBV18; lacking DNA, the TRBD1 call made by TCRdb goes unchecked. The germline V gene has CDR1 KGHSH and CDR2 LQKENI. The CDR3 sequence is 14 residues long. The CDR3 sequence is CASSRNPGAETQYF.

The rearrangement links TRBV20-1 to TRBJ2-7; the D call of TRBD1 rests on TCRdb alone, since no DNA is present to check it. CDR1 is DFQATT and CDR2 is SNEGSKA in the germline V gene (reference sequence). This CDR3 is built from 15 residues. CDR3 protein: CSAAEGQGLFYEQYF.

This CDR3 reads CASSWDRGLSGELFF. This chain uses TRBV27 with TRBJ2-2; TCRdb returns TRBD1, unconfirmable since there is no DNA. Germline V gene lookup returns CDR1 MNHEY and CDR2 SMNVEV (reference sequence). This CDR3 comprises 15 residues.

The chain links TRBV11-1 to TRBJ2-6; the D call from TCRdb, TRBD1, cannot be confirmed without DNA. Per germline, CDR1 SGHAT and CDR2 FQDESV (reference sequence). The CDR3 has 21 amino acids. CDR3: CASSSVVFDRRLSSGANVLTF.

CDR3 residues: CASSLVDRDYTDTQYF. The chain employs TRBV7-9 and TRBJ2-3; TCRdb designates TRBD1, a call that cannot be tested without DNA. Germline V gene data show CDR1 as SEHNR and CDR2 as FQNEAQ (reference sequence). The CDR3 contains 16 residues.

The chain has TRBV2 and TRBJ2-5; absent DNA, TCRdb's TRBD1 call cannot be checked. This CDR3 spans 14 amino acids. Germline V gene sequence: CDR1 SNHLY, CDR2 FYNNEI. The CDR3 is CASSEGNRRETQYF.

The rearrangement uses TRBV7-6 and TRBJ2-7; with no DNA, the TCRdb D assignment of TRBD1 cannot be verified. Germline V gives CDR1 SGHVS, CDR2 FNYEAQ. The CDR3 has 14 amino acids. The CDR3: CASSLGTTGYEQYF.